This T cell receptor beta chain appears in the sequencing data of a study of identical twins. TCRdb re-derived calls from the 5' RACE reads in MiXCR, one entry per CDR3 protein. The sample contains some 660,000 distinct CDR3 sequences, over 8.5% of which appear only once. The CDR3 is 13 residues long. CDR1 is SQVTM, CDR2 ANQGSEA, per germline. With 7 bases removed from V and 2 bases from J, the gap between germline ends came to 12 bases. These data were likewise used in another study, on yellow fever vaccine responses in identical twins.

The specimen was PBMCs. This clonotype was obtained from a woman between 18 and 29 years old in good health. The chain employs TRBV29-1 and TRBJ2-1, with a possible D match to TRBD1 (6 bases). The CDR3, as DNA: TGCAGCGGTAGGACAGACGCCTACAATGAGCAGTTCTTC. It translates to CSGRTDAYNEQFF.